The next 26 T cell receptor beta chains were all read from a single sample in a study of beta chain features in type 1 diabetes. These receptors have no known antigen. Study-wide results and limits: Type 1 diabetes patients had TCRB CDR3s that were shorter (moderately but significantly so) in all four CD4+ subsets.

What was sequenced were expressed TCRB transcripts, since all of the isolated RNA had been reverse transcribed. Sequenced by immunoSEQ multiplex PCR; TCRdb stores in-frame clones only, minus some. The sample includes about 150,000 clones, roughly 8% seen only once; the top ten take 0.5% to 0.55%. The sample consisted of central memory CD4+ T cells from blood. These receptors originate from a young man with type 1 diabetes.

This clone was detected ten times or more. The chain is built from TRBV7-2 and TRBJ2-4, with TRBD1 matching over 9 bases. V shed 1 base, J shed 15 bases, and the junction held 7 bases outside the gene matches. This CDR3 is built from 13 residues. Germline values: CDR1 SGHTA, CDR2 FQGNSA. CDR3 loop: CASSLVGQGPRYF. CDR3 nucleotide sequence: TGTGCCAGCAGCTTAGTGGGACAGGGTCCGAGGTACTTC.

This clone was observed a handful of times. This rearrangement joins TRBV29-1 to TRBJ1-1; 8 nucleotides match TRBD1. The CDR3 runs to 15 residues. CDR1 and CDR2 (germline): SQVTM, ANQGSEA. Trimming at V came to 2 bases and at J to 4 bases, leaving 9 bases not matched to a gene. CDR3 nucleotides: TGCAGCGTTGAACCCTGGACAGGGTTGGGCACTGAAGCTTTCTTT. This sequence encodes CSVEPWTGLGTEAFF.

CDR3 region: CASTSYRGEQYF. The CDR3 DNA reads TGTGCCAGTACTTCTTACAGGGGCGAGCAGTACTTC. This chain uses TRBV5-6 with TRBJ2-7, with 7 bases aligning to TRBD1. Per the germline V gene, CDR1 is SGHDT and CDR2 is YYEEEE. The CDR3 has 12 amino acids. Germline trimming cut 8 bases from V and 6 bases from J; bases unmatched to any gene: 8.

The chain couples TRBV4-2 to TRBJ1-2; D remains unclear. The V gene's germline CDR1 is LGHNA and CDR2 YNFKEQ. V gave up 1 base and J gave up 6 bases, with 6 bases separating them. The CDR3 is 12 residues long. CDR3 DNA sequence: TGTGCCAGCAGCCAAGCTTTCGATGGCTACACCTTC. Translation gives CASSQAFDGYTF.

The chain joins TRBV29-1 to TRBJ2-7, with D possibly matching TRBD2 (5 bases). Per germline, CDR1 SQVTM and CDR2 ANQGSEA. The CDR3 has 12 residues. V was trimmed by 4 bases and J by 1 base, leaving 8 bases between them. For the CDR3, the DNA is TGCAGCGTTGGACTACCATCCTACGAGCAGTACTTC. Amino acids: CSVGLPSYEQYF.

This clone appeared a few times. The chain carries TRBV19 and TRBJ2-1; TRBD1 matches 9 bases. CDR1 LNHDA and CDR2 SQIVND come from the germline V gene (reference sequence). The CDR3 length is 15 residues. Trimming cost V 6 bases and J 7 bases; bases outside gene matches: 10. The chain's CDR3 is CASSDRDRVGNEQFF. The CDR3 bases are TGTGCCAGTAGCGACCGGGACAGGGTGGGGAATGAGCAGTTCTTC.

The chain couples TRBV27 to TRBJ2-5; 7 bases match TRBD2. Trimming at V came to 2 bases and at J to 4 bases, leaving 4 bases not matched to a gene. Per the germline V gene, CDR1 is MNHEY and CDR2 is SMNVEV (reference sequence). The CDR3 totals 14 residues. This chain's CDR3 is CASSLQRGGETQYF. CDR3 DNA sequence: TGTGCCAGCAGTTTACAGCGCGGGGGAGAGACCCAGTACTTC.

In this sample, this clone turned up a few times. The sample holds other DNA sequences that translate to the same CDR3. This chain links TRBV18 with TRBJ1-5, with a possible D match to TRBD1 (5 bases). This CDR3 has 14 residues. Germline lookup yields CDR1 KGHSH and CDR2 LQKENI. V lost 6 bases, J lost 0 bases, and 9 bases lay in between. The CDR3 DNA sequence: TGTGCCAGCTCGCCTCAGGGTAGCAATCAGCCCCAGCATTTT. It encodes CASSPQGSNQPQHF.

The V call is TRBV15, the J call TRBJ2-1; 8 bases are a match to TRBD1. The ends lost 4 bases at V and 0 bases at J; junction bases unmatched: 2. CDR3 length: 15 residues. The V gene's germline CDR1 is LNHNV and CDR2 YYDKDF (reference sequence). The chain's CDR3 is CATSTGTGSYNEQFF. CDR3 DNA sequence: TGTGCCACCAGCACAGGGACAGGCTCCTACAATGAGCAGTTCTTC.

This clone came up a few times. V usage is TRBV6-5 and J usage is TRBJ2-1, with D tentatively TRBD1 (6 bases). V was trimmed by 4 bases and J by 3 bases, leaving 16 bases between them. The germline V gene encodes CDR1 MNHEY and CDR2 SVGAGI. The CDR3 has 16 residues. The CDR3 loop reads CASSSAQQGNYNEQFF. Here the CDR3 DNA reads TGTGCCAGCAGTTCCGCGCAACAGGGAAACTACAATGAGCAGTTCTTC.

V usage is TRBV7-8 and J usage is TRBJ2-5; 9 bases agree with TRBD2. The length of the CDR3 is 17 residues. J gave up 0 bases and V 3 bases, and 8 bases lay outside the gene matches. The germline V gene encodes CDR1 SGHVS and CDR2 FQNEAQ. The DNA for the CDR3 is TGTGCCAGCAGCTTCCGGGTGGCTAGCGGGAACCAAGAGACCCAGTACTTC. Protein product: CASSFRVASGNQETQYF. The full variable domain, completed using reference TRBV7-8 and TRBJ2-5, is GAGVSQSPRYKVAKRGQDVALRCDPISGHVSLFWYQQALGQGPEFLTYFQNEAQLDKSGLPSDRFFAERPEGSVSTLKIQRTQQEDSAVYLCASSFRVASGNQETQYFGPGTRLLVL.

This sequence joins TRBV5-4 and TRBJ2-2; 9 nucleotides align to TRBD1. The trim removed 2 bases at V and 5 bases at J, leaving 4 bases unmatched. CDR1 and CDR2 (germline): SGHNT, YYREEE (reference sequence). The CDR3 totals 15 residues. CDR3 DNA sequence: TGTGCCAGCAGCTTCACAGGGGGCCTTACCGGGGAGCTGTTTTTT. Protein: CASSFTGGLTGELFF.

This clone has only a few counts. The chain couples TRBV7-8 to TRBJ2-6; 11 nucleotides agree with TRBD2. The CDR3 covers 18 residues. J lost 3 bases, V lost 3 bases, and 7 bases had no gene match. The germline gives CDR1 SGHVS, CDR2 FQNEAQ. The CDR3 here is CASSFRSSGRIGANVLTF. The CDR3 DNA follows: TGTGCCAGCAGCTTCAGGTCTAGCGGGAGGATTGGGGCCAACGTCCTGACTTTC.

The sample holds a few counts of this clone. The chain uses TRBV2 and TRBJ2-7, with 9 bases fitting TRBD1. CDR3 length: 15 amino acids. Trimming removed 3 bases from V and 6 bases from J; junction bases left unmatched: 9. Germline loops: CDR1 SNHLY, CDR2 FYNNEI. CDR3 sequence (DNA): TGTGCCAGCAGTGATGACAGGGGGTCATTGGGCGAGCAGTACTTC. This codes for CASSDDRGSLGEQYF.

This clone occurred many times. This CDR3 is also generated by other DNA sequences in the sample. The CDR3 DNA reads TGTGCCAGCAGCTCAGGGCAGGGGAAAGAGACCCAGTACTTC. As protein: CASSSGQGKETQYF. This chain uses TRBV9 with TRBJ2-5, with TRBD1 as a possible D gene (6 bases). The CDR3 is 14 residues long. Germline lookup yields CDR1 SGDLS and CDR2 YYNGEE. V lost 4 bases to trimming and J lost 3 bases, with 13 bases between them.

There are a few counts of this clone. The chain joins TRBV28 to TRBJ1-2; no firm D call. V gave up 2 bases and J gave up 2 bases, with 6 bases separating them. The CDR3 runs 13 residues. CDR1 MDHEN and CDR2 SYDVKM come from the germline V gene. CDR3 loop: CASSLQANYGYTF. The CDR3 DNA sequence: TGTGCCAGCAGTTTACAGGCGAACTATGGCTACACCTTC.

Notes on this clone: The junction differs from germline at one of its ends, possibly a read error. This chain connects TRBV7-2 to TRBJ2-5; D is possibly TRBD2 (7 bases). This CDR3 comprises 13 residues. CDR1 is SGHTA, CDR2 FQGNSA, per germline. The CDR3 reads CASSTGGTEHEDF. DNA for the CDR3: TGTGCCAGCAGCACGGGGGGCACAGAGCACGAGGACTTC.

This clone was seen only a few times. This chain uses TRBV5-6 with TRBJ2-1; TRBD1 is a possible D gene (6 bases). The length of the CDR3 is 17 residues. The germline V gene encodes CDR1 SGHDT and CDR2 YYEEEE. The V gene lost 2 bases and the J gene lost 2 bases, with 17 bases spanning the gap. CDR3 amino acids: CASSFLGQGRTYNEQFF. CDR3 sequence (DNA): TGTGCCAGCAGCTTTCTTGGCCAGGGGCGAACCTACAATGAGCAGTTCTTC. The whole variable domain, remainder taken from reference TRBV5-6 and TRBJ2-1, is DAGVTQSPTHLIKTRGQQVTLRCSPKSGHDTVSWYQQALGQGPQFIFQYYEEEERQRGNFPDRFSGHQFPNYSSELNVNALLLGDSALYLCASSFLGQGRTYNEQFFGPGTRLTVL.

This clone was counted between two and nine times. The chain employs TRBV15 and TRBJ1-2; 8 nucleotides align to TRBD1. Germline V gene lookup returns CDR1 LNHNV and CDR2 YYDKDF (reference sequence). The CDR3 sequence is 15 residues long. Unmatched junction bases numbered 7, after V lost 2 bases and J lost 5 bases. The CDR3 bases are TGTGCCACCAGCAGAAACCAAGACAGGGGTTATGGCTACACCTTC. It is translated as CATSRNQDRGYGYTF.

This clone was seen only once. J is TRBJ2-1 and V is TRBV6-6; D not resolved. Germline CDR1 reads MNHNY; CDR2 reads SVGAGI (reference sequence). CDR3 length: 12 residues. V was clipped by 4 bases and J by 4 bases, with 5 bases between them. The CDR3 nucleotides are TGTGCCAGCAGTTTACAGTACAATGAGCAGTTCTTC. Its protein product is CASSLQYNEQFF.

This chain uses TRBV18 with TRBJ1-1; D may be TRBD1 (5 bases). Germline loops: CDR1 KGHSH, CDR2 LQKENI. Trimming removed 6 bases from V and 5 bases from J, with 10 bases in between. CDR3 size: 12 residues. The CDR3 reads CASSLDSTEAFF. In nucleotides, the CDR3 is TGTGCCAGCTCTCTAGACAGTACTGAAGCTTTCTTT.

This clone was recorded a few times. The chain joins TRBV4-1 to TRBJ1-2; TRBD1 aligns across 9 bases. Looked up from germline, CDR1 is MGHRA and CDR2 is YSYEKL. The CDR3 spans 15 residues. V lost 0 bases and J lost 5; bases outside the gene matches: 4. The CDR3 here is CASSQEGTGMYGYTF. The CDR3 nucleotides are TGCGCCAGCAGCCAAGAAGGGACAGGGATGTATGGCTACACCTTC.

This chain connects TRBV7-2 to TRBJ2-3; D call uncertain. V lost 1 base, J lost 1 base, and 3 bases lay in between. The CDR3 length is 13 residues. Germline assignment: CDR1 SGHTA and CDR2 FQGNSA. The CDR3 DNA sequence: TGTGCCAGCAGCTTAGGGCGCACAGATACGCAGTATTTT. Its protein product is CASSLGRTDTQYF.

This clone was seen only a few times. The J gene is TRBJ2-3, the V gene TRBV11-2; 7 nucleotides align to TRBD1. Losses at the gene ends were 1 base for V and 4 bases for J; bases not matched to a gene: 5. Per the germline V gene, CDR1 is SGHAT and CDR2 is FQNNGV. The length of the CDR3 is 15 residues. Written as DNA, the CDR3 is TGTGCCAGCAGCTTAGCCGCTCAGGGGGCAGATACGCAGTATTTT. This translates into CASSLAAQGADTQYF.

The table lists this clone with a few counts. The chain carries TRBV10-3 and TRBJ1-1; TRBD1 might be the D (5 bases). Trimming took 4 bases from V and 5 from J, leaving 14 bases between them. Germline V gene sequence: CDR1 ENHRY, CDR2 SYGVKD. This CDR3 contains 14 residues. The CDR3 is CAISVGGGRTEAFF. CDR3 in DNA: TGTGCCATCAGTGTGGGCGGGGGAAGGACTGAAGCTTTCTTT.

This clone was observed a few times. V gene TRBV27 combines with J gene TRBJ1-1; TRBD1 is a possible D gene (6 bases). V lost 9 bases, J lost 4 bases, and 15 bases lay in between. The CDR3 sequence is 13 residues long. Germline loops: CDR1 MNHEY, CDR2 SMNVEV (reference sequence). The CDR3 DNA is TGTGCCAGTGGGGGCTATGGGGGCACTGAAGCTTTCTTT. Its translation: CASGGYGGTEAFF.